This TCR beta chain was profiled in a study of Graves' ophthalmopathy and Graves' hyperthyroidism. For repertoire sequencing, the TCR beta CDR3 regions were amplified from RNA transcripts. RT-PCR was first run with HTBI primers, then multiplex PCR in a second round. Using its own MiXCR run on the multiplex PCR reads, TCRdb lists one record per CDR3 protein. Of roughly 700,000 distinct CDR3 sequences in the sample, approximately 40% were seen once. Germline V gives CDR1 SEHNR, CDR2 FQNEAQ (reference sequence). J gave up 5 bases and V 2 bases, and 10 bases lay outside the gene matches. The CDR3 is 16 residues long.

This TCR was recovered from an adult man with Graves' ophthalmopathy. Sequencing used peripheral blood. The chain is built from TRBV7-9 and TRBJ2-5; 8 bases are shared with TRBD1. CDR3: CASSLRAAGGMETQYF. CDR3 bases: TGTGCCAGCAGCTTAAGGGCAGCAGGGGGCATGGAGACCCAGTACTTC.